Presented here are 27 T cell receptor beta chains from one specimen sequenced in a study of T-cell memory formation after mild COVID-19. TCRdb redid the calling of the 5' RACE reads with MiXCR, one entry per CDR3 protein. The profile shows just under 350,000 distinct CDR3 sequences, around 13% of them singletons. Specimen: PBMCs or a T cell subset sorted from them (not recorded which). These receptors all stem from a man aged 18 to 30 who had mild COVID-19 (a few samples of this study predate the infection). Cell type and time point are not known.

This clonotype was observed a few times. This chain joins TRBV3-1 and TRBJ1-3; TRBD1 is a possible D gene (5 bases). Germline V CDR1 and CDR2: LGHDT, YNNKEL (reference sequence). Trimming removed 1 base at V and 4 bases at J, with 5 bases between. This CDR3 is built from 13 residues. The CDR3 loop is CASSQGDGNTIYF. The DNA of the CDR3 is TGTGCCAGCAGCCAAGGGGACGGAAACACCATATATTTT. Variable domain in full (rest from reference TRBV3-1 and TRBJ1-3): DTAVSQTPKYLVTQMGNDKSIKCEQNLGHDTMYWYKQDSKKFLKIMFSYNNKELIINETVPNRFSPKSPDKAHLNLHINSLELGDSAVYFCASSQGDGNTIYFGEGSWLTVV.

This clonotype showed up just a few times. This chain uses TRBV6-2 or TRBV6-3 with TRBJ2-7; 14 bases line up with TRBD2. The CDR3 is 17 amino acids. Germline V gene sequence: CDR1 MNHEY, CDR2 SVGEGT. V was pared by 6 bases and J by 0 bases, with 7 bases of the junction left unmatched. CDR3 residues: CASSRTSGRLSSYEQYF. The CDR3 nucleotides read TGTGCCAGCAGCAGGACTAGCGGGAGGTTGAGCTCCTACGAGCAGTACTTC.

The J gene is TRBJ1-6, the V gene TRBV6-2 or TRBV6-3; D gene ambiguous. This CDR3 is 16 amino acids long. The V gene lost 2 bases and the J gene lost 7 bases, with 15 bases spanning the gap. The germline gives CDR1 MNHEY, CDR2 SVGEGT. The chain's CDR3 is CASSYPDAGMNSPLHF. Here the CDR3 DNA reads TGTGCCAGCAGTTACCCGGACGCGGGGATGAATTCACCCCTCCACTTT.

This clonotype was counted a few times. V is TRBV24-1 and J is TRBJ1-1, with D maybe TRBD1 (6 bases). The germline CDR1 and CDR2 sequences are KGHDR and SFDVKD. The CDR3 spans 14 residues. Trimming took off 2 bases at V and 4 bases at J, with 10 bases between the two ends. This CDR3 reads CATSDSPTGTEAFF. The DNA for the CDR3 is TGTGCCACCAGTGATTCTCCGACAGGCACTGAAGCTTTCTTT.

This clonotype was picked up a small number of times. The chain carries TRBV12-3 or TRBV12-4 and TRBJ1-1, with D perhaps TRBD1 (5 bases). Between the trimmed V and J ends, which lost 2 bases and 3 bases, there was a span of 22 bases. This CDR3 spans 18 amino acids. The CDR3 here is CASSLKGRGVPYYTEAFF. The CDR3 DNA is TGTGCCAGCAGTTTAAAGGGCCGGGGGGTCCCTTATTACACTGAAGCTTTCTTT.

This clonotype showed up many times. J is TRBJ2-2 and V is TRBV12-3 or TRBV12-4, with D perhaps TRBD2 (6 bases). Trimming left V 7 bases short and J 0 bases short, with 9 bases between. The CDR3 consists of 14 residues. The CDR3 DNA follows: TGTGCCAGCATTACGGGGGCGAACACCGGGGAGCTGTTTTTT. As protein: CASITGANTGELFF.

This CDR3 reads CSARVPGGDTDTQYF. CDR3 in DNA: TGCAGTGCTAGAGTTCCCGGGGGCGACACGGATACGCAGTATTTT. This chain uses TRBV20-1 with TRBJ2-3, with D perhaps being TRBD1 or TRBD2 (6 bases each). Germline V gene data show CDR1 as DFQATT and CDR2 as SNEGSKA (reference sequence). Trimming took off 1 base at V and 6 bases at J, with 17 bases between the two ends. There are 15 residues in the CDR3.

V and J are TRBV18 and TRBJ2-4; no definite D call. This CDR3 spans 13 amino acids. CDR1 KGHSH and CDR2 LQKENI come from the germline V gene. Trimming shortened V by 0 bases and J by 7 bases, and 7 bases separated the two germline ends. CDR3 sequence (DNA): TGTGCCAGCTCACCACCGGAGTTCAACATTCAGTACTTC. Residues: CASSPPEFNIQYF.

This clonotype turned up a few times. J is TRBJ1-3 and V is TRBV29-1, with D possibly being TRBD1 (5 bases). This CDR3 is 14 amino acids long. The ends were cut back, 4 bases at V and 1 base at J, with 11 bases in the middle. Per the germline V gene, CDR1 is SQVTM and CDR2 is ANQGSEA. The CDR3 is CSVVPRGSGNTIYF. The DNA of the CDR3 is TGCAGCGTTGTCCCTAGGGGTTCTGGAAACACCATATATTTT.

The V gene is TRBV7-9, the J gene TRBJ2-7, with 9 bases aligning to TRBD2. V shed 5 bases and J 5 bases; nucleotides not matched to a gene: 19. The CDR3 extends over 18 amino acids. Germline CDR1 SEHNR, CDR2 FQNEAQ (reference sequence). The chain's CDR3 is CASSPTPGRLAVPDEQYF. The CDR3 bases are TGTGCCAGCAGCCCCACCCCTGGGAGACTAGCGGTGCCTGACGAGCAGTACTTC.

The chain is built from TRBV6-2 or TRBV6-3 and TRBJ2-7, with TRBD1 matching over 7 bases. Germline CDR1 is MNHEY and CDR2 is SVGEGT. The CDR3 runs to 16 residues. V dropped 5 bases and J dropped 2; count of bases not matched to a gene: 12. The CDR3 sequence: CASSTIRDSVPYEQYF. Written as DNA, the CDR3 is TGTGCCAGCAGTACTATCCGGGACAGCGTCCCCTACGAGCAGTACTTC.

The table lists this clonotype with a few counts. This chain uses TRBV4-3 with TRBJ2-3; possibly TRBD1 or TRBD2 for D (5 bases each). Trimming removed 0 bases from V and 4 bases from J, with 8 bases in between. The length of the CDR3 is 14 residues. The V gene's germline CDR1 is LGHNA and CDR2 YSLEER. For the CDR3, the DNA is TGCGCCAGCAGCCAAGAGGTGGGGGCAGATACGCAGTATTTT. It specifies CASSQEVGADTQYF.

This clonotype turned up a few times. The chain uses TRBV20-1 and TRBJ1-2; 8 bases fit TRBD1. The CDR3 length is 16 residues. V lost 0 bases, J lost 4 bases, and 10 bases stayed unmatched. Germline V gives CDR1 DFQATT, CDR2 SNEGSKA (reference sequence). The chain's CDR3 is CSARERQGSYGYGYTF. As DNA, the CDR3 is TGCAGTGCTAGAGAACGACAGGGGTCCTATGGCTATGGCTACACCTTC.

This clonotype was picked up a small number of times. The V gene is TRBV12-3 or TRBV12-4, the J gene TRBJ2-7, with a possible D match to TRBD2 (5 bases). Trimming cost V 5 bases and J 4 bases, with 15 bases left between them. This CDR3 spans 14 amino acids. In nucleotides, the CDR3 is TGTGCCAGCAGTCCCTCGGAGGTTAGGTACGAGCAGTACTTC. Its translation: CASSPSEVRYEQYF.

This clonotype was counted between two and nine times. The genes are TRBV12-3 or TRBV12-4 and TRBJ2-7; 7 bases agree with TRBD1. The CDR3 spans 14 residues. V shed 4 bases, J shed 7 bases, and the junction held 10 bases outside the gene matches. The CDR3 is CASSWGKLDREQYF. The CDR3 coding sequence is TGTGCCAGCAGTTGGGGGAAGCTGGACAGGGAGCAGTACTTC.

The genes are TRBV5-1 and TRBJ1-3; the D gene is possibly TRBD1 (5 bases). The CDR3 loop spans 15 amino acids. Germline CDR1 reads SGHRS; CDR2 reads YFSETQ. The V and J ends lost 3 bases and 2 bases respectively, with 12 bases between them. CDR3 loop: CASSSQGVPGNTIYF. DNA of the CDR3: TGCGCCAGCAGCTCCCAGGGAGTCCCTGGAAACACCATATATTTT.

The V call is TRBV12-3 or TRBV12-4, the J call TRBJ1-4; no clear D gene. The length of the CDR3 is 14 residues. The V end lost 6 bases, the J end lost 8 bases, and 16 bases lay between the germline ends. The CDR3 loop reads CASRRREVEEKLFF. In DNA, the CDR3 is TGTGCCAGCAGGCGGAGGGAGGTGGAGGAAAAACTGTTTTTT.

The chain is built from TRBV9 and TRBJ2-7, with TRBD1 identical over 7 bases. The junction had 8 bases not matched to a gene; V was cut back by 0 bases and J by 2 bases. The germline CDR1 and CDR2 sequences are SGDLS and YYNGEE. CDR3 length: 16 residues. The CDR3 reads CASSVGQGEIPYEQYF. The CDR3 DNA sequence: TGTGCCAGCAGCGTAGGGCAGGGGGAAATCCCCTACGAGCAGTACTTC.

A few counts support this clonotype. The chain couples TRBV7-2 to TRBJ2-7; the D gene is possibly TRBD2 (6 bases). The CDR3 is made up of 15 amino acids. The V gene lost 5 bases and the J gene lost 0 bases, with 14 bases spanning the gap. CDR1 and CDR2 from the germline V gene are SGHTA and FQGNSA. In nucleotides, the CDR3 is TGTGCCAGCAGCCCCGCCGGGGGTAGCTCCTACGAGCAGTACTTC. Translated: CASSPAGGSSYEQYF.

This clonotype has just a few counts. This chain links TRBV7-9 with TRBJ2-7, with 11 bases lining up with TRBD1. The germline V gene has CDR1 SEHNR and CDR2 FQNEAQ (reference sequence). V lost 5 bases and J lost 2; bases outside the gene matches: 8. This CDR3 comprises 16 residues. CDR3 nucleotides: TGTGCCAGCAGCCGCGGACAGGGGGCGGCCCCCTACGAGCAGTACTTC. Its translation is CASSRGQGAAPYEQYF.

The rearrangement links TRBV6-2 or TRBV6-3 to TRBJ1-4, with 10 nucleotides matching TRBD1. Trimming cost V 10 bases and J 8 bases; bases outside gene matches: 10. This CDR3 has 14 amino acids. Germline-derived CDR1 and CDR2 are MNHEY and SVGEGT. CDR3 amino acids: CATERGTGVEKLFF. Written as DNA, the CDR3 is TGTGCCACCGAACGCGGGACAGGGGTAGAAAAACTGTTTTTT.

This clonotype was seen a few times. The chain couples TRBV18 to TRBJ2-7; a possible D gene is TRBD1 (7 bases). The V end lost 5 bases, the J end lost 0 bases, and 11 bases lay between the germline ends. Germline CDR1 and CDR2: KGHSH and LQKENI. The CDR3 extends over 14 amino acids. CDR3 region: CASSAGQSSYEQYF. The DNA of the CDR3 is TGTGCCAGCTCAGCGGGACAGAGCTCCTACGAGCAGTACTTC.

This clonotype was found a few times. The chain carries TRBV6-5 and TRBJ2-2; no clear D gene. CDR3 length: 14 amino acids. V gave up 2 bases and J gave up 1 base, with 5 bases separating them. Germline V gene sequence: CDR1 MNHEY, CDR2 SVGAGI. The CDR3 DNA reads TGTGCCAGCAGTTACGTACAGAACACCGGGGAGCTGTTTTTT. Translating it yields CASSYVQNTGELFF.

This clonotype has just a few counts. This rearrangement joins TRBV6-6 to TRBJ1-5; D is uncertain. The V end lost 7 bases, the J end lost 0 bases, and 10 bases lay between the germline ends. CDR1 MNHNY and CDR2 SVGAGI come from the germline V gene (reference sequence). This CDR3 is built from 14 residues. The CDR3 is CASTITDSNQPQHF. The CDR3 DNA reads TGTGCCAGCACCATAACCGATAGCAATCAGCCCCAGCATTTT.

The chain employs TRBV19 and TRBJ1-5; 7 bases match TRBD1. CDR1 and CDR2 from the germline V gene are LNHDA and SQIVND (reference sequence). This CDR3 comprises 16 residues. After removal of 5 bases from V and 2 bases from J, the junction contained 9 bases not matched to a gene. CDR3 region: CASSGYTGDRNQPQHF. In DNA form, the CDR3 reads TGTGCCAGTAGTGGTTATACAGGGGATCGCAATCAGCCCCAGCATTTT.

This clonotype was recorded many times. The chain employs TRBV12-3 or TRBV12-4 and TRBJ2-3, with TRBD2 matching over 11 bases. Trimming cost V 6 bases and J 1 base; bases outside gene matches: 3. There are 15 residues in the CDR3. The CDR3 DNA follows: TGTGCCAGCAGAAAACTAGCGGGAGGCACAGATACGCAGTATTTT. Translation: CASRKLAGGTDTQYF.

This clonotype was counted ten times or more. V is TRBV7-2 and J is TRBJ2-2, with D hard to call. Germline assignment: CDR1 SGHTA and CDR2 FQGNSA. The CDR3 spans 14 residues. The V gene lost 0 bases and the J gene lost 1 base, with 3 bases spanning the gap. In nucleotides, the CDR3 is TGTGCCAGCAGCTTAGCGGGGAACACCGGGGAGCTGTTTTTT. This sequence encodes CASSLAGNTGELFF.